This T cell receptor beta chain emerged from a study of T-cell memory formation after mild COVID-19. V lost 2 bases, J lost 0 bases, and 7 bases stayed unmatched. CDR3 length equals 17 residues. The germline gives CDR1 DFQATT, CDR2 SNEGSKA (reference sequence). The TCR alpha and TCR beta cDNA libraries, bearing sample barcodes and UMIs, were generated by 5'RACE using constant-segment primers. TCRdb re-called the 5' RACE reads with MiXCR, one entry per CDR3 protein. Found here are approximately 490,000 distinct CDR3 sequences, around 21% of them singletons; the top ten hold roughly an eighth. Notes on the study in general: In pre-infection memory, a portion of responding clones appeared, which suggested that cross-reactive memory joined.

Note on this clonotype: Its antigen is unknown.

Sequences were obtained from PBMCs or a T cell subset sorted from them (not recorded which). J is TRBJ2-1 and V is TRBV20-1; 10 nucleotides line up with TRBD2. This TCR derives from an adult woman who had mild COVID-19 (a few samples of this study predate the infection). Cell type and time point are not known. As DNA, the CDR3 is TGCAGTGCTAGATCTAGCGGGAGTGTGATCTCCTACAATGAGCAGTTCTTC. Protein sequence: CSARSSGSVISYNEQFF.